Given below is one T cell receptor (beta chain) in context. Antigen specificity is unknown. This specimen comes from a study of PD-1 blockade in classical Hodgkin lymphoma. General study points: By C4D1, CD4+ diversity increased significantly, especially in complete responders.

The CDR3 length is 15 residues. The germline V gene has CDR1 MNHNS and CDR2 SASEGT. The V and J ends lost 6 bases and 5 bases, in that order; junction bases with no gene match: 12. Clones were sequenced by immunoSEQ multiplex PCR, and TCRdb holds only the in-frame ones, with some missing. The profile shows about 44,000 clones, 60% to 70% of them singletons. Indicated time point: cycle 4 day 1 (C4D1), after six to seven weeks of nivolumab. In every patient, relapse followed autologous stem cell transplantation, while exposure to brentuximab vedotin differed. V gene TRBV6-1 combines with J gene TRBJ2-5; 7 bases are shared with TRBD1. Sequenced material: peripheral blood mononuclear cells (PBMCs), taken before the fourth cycle of nivolumab. The receptor's source is a human donor with classical Hodgkin lymphoma. CDR3 residues: CASRKGQGDMETQYF. Here the CDR3 DNA reads TGTGCCAGCAGGAAGGGGCAGGGGGATATGGAGACCCAGTACTTC.